One and the same sample provided the 17 T cell receptor beta chains below, sequenced in a study of blood T cell repertoires in COVID-19. Profiling relied on immunoSEQ multiplex PCR, and the TCRdb table lists in-frame clones only, not all of them. The sample records roughly 100,000 clones, more than 75% being singletons. Sequencing was done on a sample of peripheral blood. Receptors were obtained from a woman of 80 years or more with active COVID-19.

The genes are TRBV30 and TRBJ2-5; 7 bases are shared with TRBD2. Trimming cost V 1 base and J 7 bases; bases outside gene matches: 9. The CDR3 extends over 14 amino acids. CDR1 is GTSNPN and CDR2 is SVGIG in the germline V gene (reference sequence). The CDR3 DNA follows: TGTGCCTGGAGTGACGGGAGGAGTACAGGGACCCAGTACTTC. As protein: CAWSDGRSTGTQYF.

The chain couples TRBV6-5 to TRBJ2-5; D might be TRBD2 (6 bases). Per the germline V gene, CDR1 is MNHEY and CDR2 is SVGAGI. This CDR3 is built from 13 residues. V dropped 6 bases and J dropped 4 bases, with 12 bases sitting between them. The CDR3: CASSLMGGETQYF. In DNA form, the CDR3 reads TGTGCCAGCAGCCTAATGGGGGGAGAGACCCAGTACTTC.

The rearrangement uses TRBV4-1 and TRBJ2-5, with TRBD2 matching over 10 bases. The ends lost 3 bases at V and 5 bases at J; junction bases unmatched: 9. This CDR3 is built from 16 residues. CDR1 is MGHRA, CDR2 YSYEKL, per germline. The CDR3 reads CASSHFWSGRGETQYF. In DNA, the CDR3 is TGCGCCAGCAGCCATTTTTGGAGCGGGAGGGGGGAGACCCAGTACTTC.

The chain joins TRBV7-3 to TRBJ2-1; 9 nucleotides agree with TRBD2. The V gene end was trimmed by 6 bases and the J gene end by 2 bases; junction bases not matched to a gene: 5. The germline gives CDR1 SGHTA, CDR2 FQGTGA. The CDR3 consists of 15 residues. CDR3: CASSFSGGPYNEQFF. CDR3 coding DNA: TGTGCCAGCAGTTTTAGCGGGGGTCCCTACAATGAGCAGTTCTTC. Full variable domain (missing parts from reference TRBV7-3 and TRBJ2-1): GAGVSQTPSNKVTEKGKYVELRCDPISGHTALYWYRQSLGQGPEFLIYFQGTGAADDSGLPNDRFFAVRPEGSVSTLKIQRTERGDSAVYLCASSFSGGPYNEQFFGPGTRLTVL.

The rearrangement joins TRBV7-9 to TRBJ2-1; D perhaps matches TRBD2 (5 bases). The CDR3 spans 14 residues. Looked up from germline, CDR1 is SEHNR and CDR2 is FQNEAQ (reference sequence). The CDR3 loop is CALDLDFLDNEQFF. Here the CDR3 DNA reads TGTGCGCTGGACTTGGACTTCTTAGACAATGAGCAGTTCTTC.

The J gene is TRBJ1-5, the V gene TRBV5-4, with D possibly being TRBD1 (6 bases). Germline CDR1 and CDR2: SGHNT and YYREEE (reference sequence). The CDR3 sequence is 14 residues long. V was shortened by 10 bases and J by 5 bases, with 19 bases between the two germline ends. The CDR3 loop reads CAWTSQGNDQPQHF. The DNA for the CDR3 is TGTGCCTGGACCTCGCAGGGGAACGATCAGCCCCAGCATTTT.

The V and J genes are TRBV20-1 and TRBJ2-1; no clear D. Trimming stripped 5 bases from V and 7 bases from J, with 6 bases between. Germline V gene sequence: CDR1 DFQATT, CDR2 SNEGSKA (reference sequence). The CDR3 covers 10 residues. DNA for the CDR3: TGCAGTGCTTTTAGTAATGAGCAGTTCTTC. This sequence encodes CSAFSNEQFF.

By share, this clone ranks as medium-sized (0.01 to 0.1%). This chain connects TRBV19 to TRBJ2-2; D is undetermined. CDR1 is LNHDA and CDR2 is SQIVND in the germline V gene (reference sequence). With 4 bases removed from V and 7 bases from J, the gap between germline ends came to 13 bases. The length of the CDR3 is 14 residues. CDR3 in amino acids: CASSRDWPSGELFF. The CDR3 DNA follows: TGTGCCAGTAGTAGAGACTGGCCCAGCGGGGAGCTGTTTTTT.

This clone was detected once. This sequence joins TRBV7-5 and TRBJ1-2; the table calls TRBD1, which could not be checked here. TRBV7-5 has pseudogene status. This CDR3 is 19 amino acids long. The CDR3 region has the DNA TGTGTCAGAAGCGGTGGATTCTATTGGACAGGGGGCCGGCACTATGGCTACACCTTC. Protein sequence: CVRSGGFYWTGGRHYGYTF.

V usage is TRBV27 and J usage is TRBJ2-1; 12 nucleotides line up with TRBD2. Germline V lookup: CDR1 MNHEY, CDR2 SMNVEV (reference sequence). The ends lost 6 bases at V and 4 bases at J; junction bases unmatched: 13. This CDR3 is built from 18 residues. CDR3 amino acids: CASSETSGRIGLYNEQFF. In DNA form, the CDR3 reads TGTGCCAGCAGCGAGACTAGCGGGAGAATCGGCCTTTACAATGAGCAGTTCTTC.

This clone occurred once. The V and J genes are TRBV25-1 and TRBJ2-7; TRBD1 is a possible D gene (6 bases). CDR3 length: 14 amino acids. V lost 4 bases and J 2 bases, leaving 12 bases between the germline ends. The germline CDR1 and CDR2 sequences are MGHDK and SYGVNS. Written as DNA, the CDR3 is TGTGCCAGCAGTGTAAGAGGGGGAGCCTACGAGCAGTACTTC. Its translation: CASSVRGGAYEQYF.

V gene TRBV7-9 combines with J gene TRBJ2-3; 10 bases align to TRBD2. Looked up from germline, CDR1 is SEHNR and CDR2 is FQNEAQ (reference sequence). V dropped 7 bases and J dropped 9; count of bases not matched to a gene: 16. This CDR3 spans 16 amino acids. For the CDR3, the DNA is TGTGCCAGCACCTTGGATAGCGGGAGGTCGGCCGGCACGCAGTATTTT. Its translation: CASTLDSGRSAGTQYF.

V gene TRBV7-2 combines with J gene TRBJ1-1, with D possibly matching TRBD1 (6 bases). Germline V gene sequence: CDR1 SGHTA, CDR2 FQGNSA. The V end lost 4 bases, the J end lost 1 base, and 10 bases lay between the germline ends. The CDR3 consists of 14 residues. Written as DNA, the CDR3 is TGTGCCAGCAGCTCCAGCAGGGGGAACACTGAAGCTTTCTTT. Amino acids: CASSSSRGNTEAFF.

The J gene is TRBJ2-1, the V gene TRBV28; 8 nucleotides match TRBD2. The CDR3 length is 17 residues. V lost 4 bases and J lost 4; bases outside the gene matches: 12. Germline V lookup: CDR1 MDHEN, CDR2 SYDVKM. The chain's CDR3 is CASSYNRDRGGYNEQFF. CDR3 nucleotides: TGTGCCAGCAGTTACAACCGGGACCGGGGGGGATACAATGAGCAGTTCTTC.

The J gene is TRBJ2-2, the V gene TRBV10-3; TRBD1 matches at 7 bases. J gave up 8 bases and V 5 bases, and 8 bases lay outside the gene matches. The CDR3 extends over 14 amino acids. Germline assignment: CDR1 ENHRY and CDR2 SYGVKD. DNA for the CDR3: TGTGCCATCAGTATGACAGGGCCTACGGGGGAGCTGTTTTTT. Its protein is CAISMTGPTGELFF.

A few counts support this clone. The chain has TRBV7-2 and TRBJ1-6; D unclear. The CDR3 sequence is 11 residues long. Trimming stripped 5 bases from V and 7 bases from J, with 3 bases between. The germline gives CDR1 SGHTA, CDR2 FQGNSA. CDR3 loop: CASSLNSPLHF. CDR3 DNA sequence: TGTGCCAGCAGCCTGAATTCACCCCTCCACTTT.

The rearrangement uses TRBV20-1 and TRBJ2-3; the match to TRBD2 covers 8 bases. The CDR3 extends over 17 amino acids. After removal of 3 bases from V and 1 base from J, the junction contained 12 bases not matched to a gene. CDR1 is DFQATT and CDR2 is SNEGSKA in the germline V gene (reference sequence). In nucleotides, the CDR3 is TGCAGTGCTAGTACTAGCGGAGCCCTCGGGGGCACAGATACGCAGTATTTT. It is translated as CSASTSGALGGTDTQYF.